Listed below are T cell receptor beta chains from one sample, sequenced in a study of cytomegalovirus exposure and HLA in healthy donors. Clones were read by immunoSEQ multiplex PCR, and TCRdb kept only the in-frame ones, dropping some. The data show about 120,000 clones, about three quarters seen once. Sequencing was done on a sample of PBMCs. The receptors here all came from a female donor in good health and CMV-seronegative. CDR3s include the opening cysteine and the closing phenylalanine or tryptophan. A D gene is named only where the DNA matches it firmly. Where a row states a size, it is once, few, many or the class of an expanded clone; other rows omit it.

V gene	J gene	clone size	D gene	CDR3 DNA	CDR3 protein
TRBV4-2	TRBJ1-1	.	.	TGTGCCAGCAGCTCCTTCACAGGGATGAACACTGAAGCTTTCTTT	CASSSFTGMNTEAFF
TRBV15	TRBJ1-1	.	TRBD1	TGTGCCACCAGCAGAGTCCTTGGACAGGGATGGGCTGAAGCTTTCTTT	CATSRVLGQGWAEAFF
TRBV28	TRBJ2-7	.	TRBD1	TGTGCCAGCAGTTTACCGGGACAGGGGGGCTGCGAGCAGTACTTC	CASSLPGQGGCEQYF
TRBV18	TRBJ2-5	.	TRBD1	TGTGCCAGCTCCCTCATACAGGGGCCCGGGGAGACCCAGTACTTC	CASSLIQGPGETQYF
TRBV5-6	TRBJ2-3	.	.	TGTGCCAGCAGCTTAAGGGGCCCCAATACGCAGTATTTT	CASSLRGPNTQYF
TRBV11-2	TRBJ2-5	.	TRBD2	TGTGCCAGCAGCTTTAGCGGGGGGTACCAAGAGACCCAGTACTTC	CASSFSGGYQETQYF
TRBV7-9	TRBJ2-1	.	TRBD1	TGTGCCAGCAGCGCCGTTTCCCTCCGGGACAGGGGACTTGGGGTGGAGTTCTTC	CASSAVSLRDRGLGVEFF
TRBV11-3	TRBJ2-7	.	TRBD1	TGTGCCAGCAGCTTCCGGGGACAGGCCTACGAGCAGTACTTC	CASSFRGQAYEQYF
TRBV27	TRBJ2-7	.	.	TGTGCCAGCAGAGAGGGACTTCACTACGAGCAGTACTTC	CASREGLHYEQYF
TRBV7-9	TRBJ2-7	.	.	TGTGCCAGCAGCTTACTCTCGCAGTCCTACGAGCAGTACTTC	CASSLLSQSYEQYF
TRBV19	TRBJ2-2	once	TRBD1	TGTGCCAGTACCCCCCTCGCAGGGACAGCGAACACCGGGGAGCTGTTTTTT	CASTPLAGTANTGELFF
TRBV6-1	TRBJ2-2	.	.	TGTGCCAGCAGTGAAACTAGGTGGACCGGGGAGCTGTTTTTT	CASSETRWTGELFF
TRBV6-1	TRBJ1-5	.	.	TGTGCCAGCAGTGAAGGAGGCCTAAGCAATCAGCCCCAGCATTTT	CASSEGGLSNQPQHF
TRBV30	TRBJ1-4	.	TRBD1	TGTGCCTGGGGGACAGGGGTTTTTGGAAAACTGTTTTTT	CAWGTGVFGKLFF
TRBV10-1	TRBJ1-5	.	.	TGCGCCAGCAGTGAGTCGAAGGCAGGTCAGCCCCAGCATTTT	CASSESKAGQPQHF
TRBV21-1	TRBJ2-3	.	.	TGTGCCAGCAGCAAAGGAGGTCGCACAGATACGCAGTATTTT	CASSKGGRTDTQYF
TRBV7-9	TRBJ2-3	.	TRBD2	TGTGCCAGCAGTTCCGGACTAGCGGGAGGGCCATTAGATACGCAGTATTTT	CASSSGLAGGPLDTQYF
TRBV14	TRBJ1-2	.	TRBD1	TGTGCCAGCAGCAAAGCGCTACAGGGGAAAGGCGGCTACACCTTC	CASSKALQGKGGYTF
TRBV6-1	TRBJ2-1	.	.	TGTGCCAGCAGTTCCCAAGGCCAGGGGAATGAGCAGTTCTTC	CASSSQGQGNEQFF
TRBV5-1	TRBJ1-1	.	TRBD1	TGCGCCAGCAGCTCGACAGGGATGAACACTGAAGCTTTCTTT	CASSSTGMNTEAFF
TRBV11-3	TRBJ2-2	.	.	TGTGCCAGCAGCTCCGCGACCGGGGAGCTGTTTTTT	CASSSATGELFF
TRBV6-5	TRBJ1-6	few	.	TGTGCCAGCAGTGCCCCCCGGCGGAATTCACCCCTCCACTTT	CASSAPRRNSPLHF
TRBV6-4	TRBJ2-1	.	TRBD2	TGTGCCAGCAGTATTCTAGCGGGAGCCTACAATGAGCAGTTCTTC	CASSILAGAYNEQFF
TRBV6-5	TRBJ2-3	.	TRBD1	TGTGCCAGCATTCCCCGGGACAGGGAAGATACGCAGTATTTT	CASIPRDREDTQYF
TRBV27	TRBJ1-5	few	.	TGTGCCAGCAGTTTAGCCAGGGCTGATCAGCCCCAGCATTTT	CASSLARADQPQHF
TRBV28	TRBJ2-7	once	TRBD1	TGTGCCAGCAGCTCCCGGGACAGGGGCTACGAGCAGTACTTC	CASSSRDRGYEQYF
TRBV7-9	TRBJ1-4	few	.	TGTGCCAGCAGTGTGGGAGGTGAAAAACTGTTTTTT	CASSVGGEKLFF
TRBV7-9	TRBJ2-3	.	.	TGTGCCAGCAGCCCAGAGGCAGGGTCCACAGATACGCAGTATTTT	CASSPEAGSTDTQYF
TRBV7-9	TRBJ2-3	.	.	TGTTCCAGCAGCTTAGCCTCAGGGGCCCCGCAGTATTTT	CSSSLASGAPQYF
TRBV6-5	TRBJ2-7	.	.	TGTGCCAGCAGCCACCCAGGGAAAGGGGGCGAGCAGTACTTC	CASSHPGKGGEQYF
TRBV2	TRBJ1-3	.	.	TGTGCCAGCAGCCAAAGCGGGGCCTCTGGAAACACCATATATTTT	CASSQSGASGNTIYF
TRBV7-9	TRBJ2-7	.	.	TGTGCCAGCAGCGTCGGGGGTCTCTACGAGCAGTACTTC	CASSVGGLYEQYF
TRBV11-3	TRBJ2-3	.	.	TGTGCCAGCAGCTTAGCCTCTCCCGATACGCAGTATTTT	CASSLASPDTQYF
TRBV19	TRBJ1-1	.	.	TGTGCCACCCTAGGAGGAGTCTCCGGATTAAACACTGAAGCTTTCTTT	CATLGGVSGLNTEAFF
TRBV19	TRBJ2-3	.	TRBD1	TGTGCCAGTAGCACCGGGACAGGGGCGGTTGGGTTCAGAGATACGCAGTATTTT	CASSTGTGAVGFRDTQYF
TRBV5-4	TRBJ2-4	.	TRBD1	TGTGCCAGCAGCTTTAGACAGGGGGCGGCCAAAAACAGTCAGTACTTC	CASSFRQGAAKNSQYF
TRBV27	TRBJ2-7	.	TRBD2	TGTGCCAGCAGTTTAATTAGCGGGAGGGCCTACGAGCAGTACTTC	CASSLISGRAYEQYF
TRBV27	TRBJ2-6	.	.	TGTGCCAGCAGGGGACTGGCTGGGGCCAACGTCCTGACTTTC	CASRGLAGANVLTF
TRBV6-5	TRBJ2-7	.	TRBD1	TGTGCCAGCAGTAGCCGGGACAGGGGAAGCTACGAGCAGTACTTC	CASSSRDRGSYEQYF
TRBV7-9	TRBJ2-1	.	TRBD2	TGTGCCAGCAGCTTTTTAGCGGGGGGAAACAATGAGCAGTTCTTC	CASSFLAGGNNEQFF
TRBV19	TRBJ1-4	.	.	TGTGCCACTAGCATACCGACAGGCTACTTAGGATCTGCTAATGAAAAACTGTTTTTT	CATSIPTGYLGSANEKLFF
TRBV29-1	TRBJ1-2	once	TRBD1	TGCAGCGTTGACAGGGGGAACTATGGCTACACCTTC	CSVDRGNYGYTF
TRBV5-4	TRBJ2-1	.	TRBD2	TGTGCCAGCAGTGCTAGCGGGGAGACCTACAATGAGCAGTTCTTC	CASSASGETYNEQFF
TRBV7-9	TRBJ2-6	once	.	TGTTCCAGCAGCTTCATGGGTCCCAGGGGTGGGGCCAACGTCCTGACTTTC	CSSSFMGPRGGANVLTF
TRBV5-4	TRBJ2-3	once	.	TGTGCCAGCAGCACTCGACAGACAGATACGCAGTATTTT	CASSTRQTDTQYF